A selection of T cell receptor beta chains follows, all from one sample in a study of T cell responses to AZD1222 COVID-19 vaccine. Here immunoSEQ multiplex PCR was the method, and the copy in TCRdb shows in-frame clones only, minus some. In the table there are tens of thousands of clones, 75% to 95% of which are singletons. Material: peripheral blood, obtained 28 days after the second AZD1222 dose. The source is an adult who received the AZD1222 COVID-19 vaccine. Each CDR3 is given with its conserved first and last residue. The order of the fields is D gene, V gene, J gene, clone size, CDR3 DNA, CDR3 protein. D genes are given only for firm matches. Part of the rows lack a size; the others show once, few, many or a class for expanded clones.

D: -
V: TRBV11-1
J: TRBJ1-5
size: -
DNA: TGTGCCAGCAGCCCCGACGAAAATCAGCCCCAGCATTTT
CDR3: CASSPDENQPQHF

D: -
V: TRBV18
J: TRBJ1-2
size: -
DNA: TGTGCCAGCTCCCCAGAGGAGGGAGTCTATGGCTACACCTTC
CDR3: CASSPEEGVYGYTF

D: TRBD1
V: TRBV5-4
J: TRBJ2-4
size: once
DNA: TGTGCCAGCAGCACGAGGGTCGGGACAGGGGGTATAGGCATTCAGTACTTC
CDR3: CASSTRVGTGGIGIQYF

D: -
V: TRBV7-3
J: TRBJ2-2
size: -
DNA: TGTGCCAGCAGCTTATTGGCCGGGGAGCTGTTTTTT
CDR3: CASSLLAGELFF

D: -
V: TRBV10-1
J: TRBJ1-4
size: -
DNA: TGCGCCAGCGGACCCAGGCCGGGGCATGAAAAACTGTTTTTT
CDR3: CASGPRPGHEKLFF

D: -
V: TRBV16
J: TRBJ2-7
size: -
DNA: TGTGCCAGCAGCCACTCCTTCTCCTACGAGCAGTACTTC
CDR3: CASSHSFSYEQYF

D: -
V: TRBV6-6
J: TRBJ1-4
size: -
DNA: TGTGCCAGCAGTCAGGTTCTACACTCCGAACGCACTAATGAAAAACTGTTTTTT
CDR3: CASSQVLHSERTNEKLFF

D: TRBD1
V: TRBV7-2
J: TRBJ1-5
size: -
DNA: TGTGCCAGCAGCTTAGTATCCAGGGCAGGGGGTGGGCAGCCCCAGCATTTT
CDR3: CASSLVSRAGGGQPQHF

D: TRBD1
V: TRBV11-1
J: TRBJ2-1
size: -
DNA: TGTGCCAGCAGCTTAGCAGGGCAGGGGGCTCGTTTGGTGCAGTTCTTC
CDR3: CASSLAGQGARLVQFF

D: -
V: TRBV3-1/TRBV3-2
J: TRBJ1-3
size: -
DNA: TGTGCCAGCAGCCATTCAGGGATTGGAAACACCATATATTTT
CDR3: CASSHSGIGNTIYF

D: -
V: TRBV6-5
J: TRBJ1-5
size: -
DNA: TGTGCCAGCAGTCCGGGACACATTAGCAATCAGCCCCAGCATTTT
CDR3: CASSPGHISNQPQHF

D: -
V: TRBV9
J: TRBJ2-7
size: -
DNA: TGTGCCAGCATTTATGAGGGGCTCTCCTACGAGCAGTACTTC
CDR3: CASIYEGLSYEQYF

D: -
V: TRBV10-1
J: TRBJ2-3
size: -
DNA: TGCGCCAGCAGTGAGTCGACGGGGCTGCCGCAGTATTTT
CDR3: CASSESTGLPQYF

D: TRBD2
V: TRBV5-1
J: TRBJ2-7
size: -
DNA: TGCGCCAGCAGCGCCACCCCTAGCGGGGGGGACTCCTACGAGCAGTACTTC
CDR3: CASSATPSGGDSYEQYF

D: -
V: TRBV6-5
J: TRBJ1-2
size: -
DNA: TGTGCCACCTCGGCCTCAGGGGACCCTAACTATGGCTACACCTTC
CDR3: CATSASGDPNYGYTF

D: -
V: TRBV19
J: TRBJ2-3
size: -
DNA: TGTGCCAGTAGTATAGAAGCTATACGAAGCGATACGCAGTATTTT
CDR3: CASSIEAIRSDTQYF

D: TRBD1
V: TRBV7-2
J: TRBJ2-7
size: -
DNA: TGTGCCAGCAGCCCCGACAGGGGCAAGGACGAGCAGTACTTC
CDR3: CASSPDRGKDEQYF

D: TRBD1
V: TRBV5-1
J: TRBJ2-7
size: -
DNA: TGCGCCAGCAGCTGGTCGGGACAGTTCTACGAGCAGTACTTC
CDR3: CASSWSGQFYEQYF

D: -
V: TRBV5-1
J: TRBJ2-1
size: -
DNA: TGCGCCAGCAGCTTGGGCGGCGCCTACAATGAGCAGTTCTTC
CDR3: CASSLGGAYNEQFF

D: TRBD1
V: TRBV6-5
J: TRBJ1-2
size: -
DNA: TGTGCCAGCAGTTACGTCGGACAGGGCGGCTATGGCTACACCTTC
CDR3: CASSYVGQGGYGYTF

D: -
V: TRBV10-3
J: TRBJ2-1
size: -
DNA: TGTGCCATCAGTGAGCGGGACGGATTAATCGACAATGAGCAGTTCTTC
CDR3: CAISERDGLIDNEQFF

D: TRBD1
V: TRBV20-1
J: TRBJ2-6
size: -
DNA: TGCAGTGCTAGTCAGGGGGCCCTCTCTGGGGCCAACGTCCTGACTTTC
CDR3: CSASQGALSGANVLTF

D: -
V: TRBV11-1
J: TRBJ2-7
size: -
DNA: TGTGCCAGCAGCCGAAAAGGGGGCTCCTACGAGCAGTACTTC
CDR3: CASSRKGGSYEQYF

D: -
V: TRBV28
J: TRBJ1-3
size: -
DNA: TGTGCCAGCAGCCCCGCTGGCGGCAAGGGAAACACCATATATTTT
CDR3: CASSPAGGKGNTIYF

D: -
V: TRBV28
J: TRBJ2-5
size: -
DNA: TGTGCCAGCTTCCCCGTAGGCCAAGAGACCCAGTACTTC
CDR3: CASFPVGQETQYF

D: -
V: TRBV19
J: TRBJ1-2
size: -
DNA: TGTGCCAGTAGCCCTACAGGGAGTCGGAACTATGGCTACACCTTC
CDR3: CASSPTGSRNYGYTF

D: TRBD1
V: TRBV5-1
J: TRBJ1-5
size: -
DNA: TGCGCCAGCAGCCTAGGACAGGTCAATCAGCCCCAGCATTTT
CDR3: CASSLGQVNQPQHF

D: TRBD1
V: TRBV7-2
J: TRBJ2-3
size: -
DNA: TGTGCCAGCAGCCCCCCGTCCGGGACAGGTGGTACAGATACGCAGTATTTT
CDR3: CASSPPSGTGGTDTQYF

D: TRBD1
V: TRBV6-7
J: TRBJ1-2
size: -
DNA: TGTGCCAGCAGTTCCAACAGGGGGAAGAGGTATGGCTACACCTTC
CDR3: CASSSNRGKRYGYTF

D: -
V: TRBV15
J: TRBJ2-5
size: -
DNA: TGTGCCACCAGCCGGGGCGGGAACAGCCTAGGGGAGACCCAGTACTTC
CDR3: CATSRGGNSLGETQYF

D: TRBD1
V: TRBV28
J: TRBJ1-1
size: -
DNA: TGTGCCAGCAGCCTACTTCCGGGACAGAACTATAACACTGAAGCTTTCTTT
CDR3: CASSLLPGQNYNTEAFF

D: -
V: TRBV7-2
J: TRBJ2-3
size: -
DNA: TGTGCCAGCAGCGGAGGGATGGGCACAGATACGCAGTATTTT
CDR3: CASSGGMGTDTQYF

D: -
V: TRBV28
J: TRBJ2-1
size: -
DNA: TGTGCCAGCAGTTTAGGTAGCGGCCGCTACAATGAGCAGTTCTTC
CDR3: CASSLGSGRYNEQFF

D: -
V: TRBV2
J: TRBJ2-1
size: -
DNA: TGTGCCAGCAGTGAACCTACAGGGTACAATGAGCAGTTCTTC
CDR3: CASSEPTGYNEQFF

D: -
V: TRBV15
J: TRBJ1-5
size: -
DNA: TGTGCCACCAGCAGTCCCGGGACAAGGACCCAGCATTTT
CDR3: CATSSPGTRTQHF

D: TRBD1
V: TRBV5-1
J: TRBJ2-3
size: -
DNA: TGCGCCAGCAGCCGTAGACAGGGCGAAGATACGCAGTATTTT
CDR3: CASSRRQGEDTQYF

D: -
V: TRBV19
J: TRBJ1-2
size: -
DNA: TGTGCCAGTAGTGCCGACAGGATGGTCATCTATGGCTACACCTTC
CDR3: CASSADRMVIYGYTF